This TCR beta chain derives from a study of blood T cell repertoires in COVID-19. Assay: immunoSEQ multiplex PCR; the TCRdb copy retains only in-frame clones and omits some. The table lists some 190,000 clones, 85% of them singletons, with roughly 5% in the top ten. Germline V gives CDR1 MNHEY, CDR2 SVGEGT. The CDR3 totals 17 residues. Trimming removed 0 bases from V and 5 bases from J, with 17 bases in between. The sequenced sample was peripheral blood. The chain has TRBV6-2 or TRBV6-3 and TRBJ1-5, with a weak D call TRBD1 (5 bases). The sequence was obtained from an elderly woman with acute or convalescent COVID-19. The CDR3 spells CASSYSIGGAAHQPQHF. DNA of the CDR3: TGTGCCAGCAGTTACTCGATAGGAGGGGCAGCTCATCAGCCCCAGCATTTT.